Given below is one T cell receptor (beta chain) in context. Its antigen is as yet unknown. CDR1 and CDR2 from the germline V gene are LNHDA and SQIVND (reference sequence). This CDR3 has 16 amino acids. V dropped 5 bases and J dropped 4 bases, with 18 bases sitting between them. TCRdb fed the reads into MiXCR, producing one record per CDR3 protein. The data hold under 350,000 distinct CDR3 sequences, with over 7.5% observed a single time. The sample comes from a study of T cell repertoires in cytomegalovirus infection. Looking at the study overall: The public TCR beta signatures pointed to both CMV infection and matching HLA type.

General study points: The ex vivo response was dominated by HLA-C-restricted CMV-specific TCR beta clonotypes. Summed frequency of shared TCR beta families picked out CMV carriers who also had the relevant HLA.

Input material: PBMCs. This clonotype was sampled from a human donor in good health (CMV status not recorded). Some clones in this sample may be carry-over from other donors' samples. V and J are TRBV19 and TRBJ2-4, with TRBD2 as a possible D gene (9 bases). For the CDR3, the DNA is TGTGCCAGTAGTCAGGGGGCAGCGGGGGGTAAAAACATTCAGTACTTC. It yields the protein CASSQGAAGGKNIQYF.